Only a few counts were recorded for the clone carrying this TCR beta chain. J was trimmed by 7 bases and V by 6 bases; bases with no gene match: 3. Germline V gene lookup returns CDR1 ENHRY and CDR2 SYGVKD. The CDR3 runs 12 residues. The sample originates from a study of T cell changes during pregnancy in multiple sclerosis. TCRdb's table, derived via immunoSEQ multiplex PCR, lists solely in-frame clones and lacks some. The sample consists of roughly 110,000 clones, about 90% of them appearing once. The receptor was derived from a female donor with multiple sclerosis, enrolled in a pregnancy study. The sequences come from peripheral blood, collected before pregnancy. This chain links TRBV10-3 with TRBJ1-3; the match to TRBD1 covers 7 bases. The CDR3 reads CAISGQENTIYF. In nucleotides, the CDR3 is TGTGCCATCAGCGGACAGGAGAACACCATATATTTT.